These T cell receptor beta chains were read from a single sample in a study of CD8+ T cells in alopecia areata. Data came from immunoSEQ multiplex PCR; TCRdb stores just in-frame clones and leaves some out. Among some 45,000 clones, roughly 90% were seen once, and the ten largest hold approximately 17%. Sequencing used CD8+ T cells sorted from blood, obtained at week 24, from a patient treated with tofacitinib. The receptor set was obtained from a human donor with alopecia areata. Both conserved end residues are part of each CDR3.

j_call v_call cdr3_aa
TRBJ2-1 TRBV7-8 CASSSERGGRSYNEQFF
TRBJ2-7 TRBV4-3 CASSQDSRPGQVRYEQYF
TRBJ1-3 TRBV5-1 CASSIDRQPGNTIYF
TRBJ2-3 TRBV7-2 CASSFGAASTDTQYF
TRBJ2-1 TRBV30 CAWSWAGGPNEQFF
TRBJ2-2 TRBV6-5 CASSYSNVGELFF
TRBJ2-7 TRBV27 CASARRPYSYEQYF
TRBJ2-5 TRBV7-8 CASSSEVGTSGEIQETQYF
TRBJ2-1 TRBV7-9 CASSHSNSYNEQFF
TRBJ2-2 TRBV4-1 CASSYPGLAGNTGELFF
TRBJ2-6 TRBV29-1 CSVMDSRSGANVLTF
TRBJ2-2 TRBV11-2 CASSLGASRPTGELFF
TRBJ2-4 TRBV27 CASSLGPKNIQYF
TRBJ2-7 TRBV7-9 CASSLHLGPSYEQYF
TRBJ1-1 TRBV28 CASSLGTGDTEAFF
TRBJ2-3 TRBV7-9 CASSTVLGPSADTQYF
TRBJ2-5 TRBV6-6 CASSLSGGARETQYF
TRBJ2-5 TRBV30 CAWSEGSAQYF
TRBJ2-1 TRBV7-8 CASSLVVSGGLSSYNEQFF
TRBJ2-3 TRBV28 CASSPRPTDTQYF
TRBJ2-7 TRBV27 CASRPLLSGDEQYF
TRBJ2-1 TRBV19 CASRIGTGGFDEQFF
TRBJ2-3 TRBV27 CASSLSPGSGDTQYF
TRBJ2-1 TRBV28 CASSLKLAGEYNEQFF
TRBJ2-4 TRBV7-2 CASSLAVGRGTKNIQYF
TRBJ2-7 TRBV28 CASSFDIDREYEQYF
TRBJ2-2 TRBV30 CAWRWGDDTGELFF
TRBJ1-2 TRBV29-1 CSVVLRDSFYGYTF
TRBJ2-2 TRBV6-1 CASSLPANTGELFF
TRBJ2-3 TRBV6-6 CASSYFLAGPTDTQYF
TRBJ1-2 TRBV30 CAWATGNGYTF
TRBJ2-7 TRBV10-3 CAISDDRVSEQYF
TRBJ1-2 TRBV6-5 CASRGRDPLYGYTF
TRBJ1-1 TRBV6-6 CASRTTVEAFF
TRBJ2-7 TRBV28 CASAVGSYEQYF
TRBJ2-7 TRBV7-6 CASSFAGAGEQYF
TRBJ2-6 TRBV4-2 CASSQETISGGANVLTF
TRBJ2-7 TRBV27 CASSLRGPTYEQYF
TRBJ1-1 TRBV4-1 CASNQGGEDEAFF
TRBJ2-2 TRBV5-1 CASSLAGLAGGQNTGELFF
TRBJ2-2 TRBV2 CASSEGTLVGNTGELFF